Presented here are 17 T cell receptor beta chains from one specimen sequenced in a study of T-cell reconstitution after alpha-beta-depleted transplantation in children. Unique molecular identifiers tagged the TCRbeta library. Each CDR3 protein gets one entry after TCRdb re-called the PCR reads with MiXCR. The sample has nearly 350,000 distinct CDR3 sequences, about 17% seen once. The material was PBMCs, mostly from graft donor cells, obtained 360 days after TCRalphabeta/CD19-depleted stem cell transplant. The receptors stem from a male patient aged 2 to 10 who had a stem cell transplant for acute lymphoblastic leukemia, so the T cells may come from the graft donor.

J is TRBJ2-7 and V is TRBV20-1; D uncertain. The CDR3 spans 15 residues. Germline V CDR1 and CDR2: DFQATT, SNEGSKA (reference sequence). V lost 0 bases to trimming and J lost 1 base, with 13 bases between them. CDR3 loop: CSARDDENLSYEQYF. DNA of the CDR3: TGCAGTGCTAGAGATGACGAGAACTTGTCCTACGAGCAGTACTTC.

This clonotype was observed a few times. The rearrangement joins TRBV29-1 to TRBJ2-7; D remains ambiguous. Germline lookup yields CDR1 SQVTM and CDR2 ANQGSEA. This CDR3 region has 15 residues. Trimming took 0 bases from V and 4 from J, leaving 16 bases between them. The CDR3 nucleotides are TGCAGCGTTGAAGATCCTGCCGTTCCACCTTACGAGCAGTACTTC. As protein: CSVEDPAVPPYEQYF.

The chain joins TRBV28 to TRBJ2-7; D may be TRBD1 (6 bases). This CDR3 has 14 residues. Looked up from germline, CDR1 is MDHEN and CDR2 is SYDVKM. V gave up 10 bases and J gave up 2 bases, with 18 bases separating them. The CDR3 coding sequence is TGTGCCACCCACGACCGGGACAACCCCTACGAGCAGTACTTC. Its translation is CATHDRDNPYEQYF. The full variable domain, with the rest looked up from reference TRBV28 and TRBJ2-7, is DVKVTQSSRYLVKRTGEKVFLECVQDMDHENMFWYRQDPGLGLRLIYFSYDVKMKEKGDIPEGYSVSREKKERFSLILESASTNQTSMYLCATHDRDNPYEQYFGPGTRLTVT.

This clonotype has more than one count but fewer than ten. V usage is TRBV4-2 and J usage is TRBJ2-7, with 9 bases aligning to TRBD1. Trimming took 0 bases from V and 4 from J; bases not matched to a gene: 13. Germline lookup yields CDR1 LGHNA and CDR2 YNFKEQ. CDR3 length: 18 amino acids. CDR3 coding DNA: TGTGCCAGCAGCCAAGAGGGATTTATGGGACAGGGCGGGTACGAGCAGTACTTC. Translation gives CASSQEGFMGQGGYEQYF.

Worth noting for this clonotype: Sequence at one end of the junction differs from germline and may be a read error. This rearrangement joins TRBV7-7 to TRBJ2-1; D possibly uses TRBD1 or TRBD2 (5 bases each). CDR1 and CDR2 from the germline V gene are SSHAT and FNYEAQ (reference sequence). The CDR3 loop spans 13 amino acids. CDR3 loop: CASSYAGRNEQFF. The CDR3 region has the DNA TGTGCTAGCAGCTATGCAGGGAGAAATGAGCAGTTCTTC.

The chain couples TRBV6-5 to TRBJ2-3; 10 positions match TRBD2. The CDR3 has 17 amino acids. The germline V gene encodes CDR1 MNHEY and CDR2 SVGAGI. V trimming: 0 bases; J trimming: 7 bases; junction bases outside the gene matches: 10. CDR3 DNA sequence: TGTGCCAGCAGTTACTCGGTTCTAGCGGGAGATGTAAATACGCAGTATTTT. This codes for CASSYSVLAGDVNTQYF.

The sample holds a few counts of this clonotype. This chain connects TRBV4-3 to TRBJ2-1; a possible D gene is TRBD2 (6 bases). The V end was cut by 0 bases, the J end by 5 bases, with 14 bases between. Germline V lookup: CDR1 LGHNA, CDR2 YSLEER. The CDR3 loop spans 16 amino acids. CDR3 region: CASSQDSDYPNNEQFF. The CDR3 coding sequence is TGCGCCAGCAGCCAAGATTCGGACTACCCGAACAATGAGCAGTTCTTC.

The chain joins TRBV12-3 or TRBV12-4 to TRBJ1-5, with 11 bases identical to TRBD1. This CDR3 has 17 amino acids. Trimming took 6 bases from V and 6 from J; bases not matched to a gene: 13. CDR3 in amino acids: CASRSHPGTGGTQPQHF. The CDR3 DNA is TGTGCCAGCAGGTCCCACCCCGGGACAGGGGGTACTCAGCCCCAGCATTTT.

V usage is TRBV7-6 and J usage is TRBJ1-4; maybe TRBD1 (6 bases). Trimming pared 1 base from V and 8 bases from J, leaving 14 bases between. Germline V CDR1 and CDR2: SGHVS, FNYEAQ. The CDR3 sequence is 15 residues long. In nucleotides, the CDR3 is TGTGCCAGCAGCTTAGTGCCAGGGGCCAGGGAAAAACTGTTTTTT. Translating it yields CASSLVPGAREKLFF.

V gene TRBV2 combines with J gene TRBJ2-7, with a weak D call TRBD1 (5 bases). This CDR3 comprises 16 residues. Germline loops: CDR1 SNHLY, CDR2 FYNNEI. Trimming took off 4 bases at V and 1 base at J, with 17 bases between the two ends. CDR3 nucleotide sequence: TGTGCCAGCAGTGCTCCGACAGCCCGACCATCCTACGAGCAGTACTTC. Its protein is CASSAPTARPSYEQYF.

The chain uses TRBV4-3 and TRBJ2-1; 11 bases agree with TRBD2. J gave up 6 bases and V 0 bases, and 10 bases lay outside the gene matches. The CDR3 consists of 18 residues. Germline CDR1 and CDR2: LGHNA and YSLEER. The CDR3 DNA reads TGCGCCAGCAGCCAAGACCCGGGACTAGCGGTGGTAAGCAATGAGCAGTTCTTC. Translating gives CASSQDPGLAVVSNEQFF.

This clonotype was observed a handful of times. The chain joins TRBV19 to TRBJ2-3; 7 positions agree with TRBD2. From germline, CDR1 is LNHDA and CDR2 SQIVND (reference sequence). The ends lost 4 bases at V and 5 bases at J; junction bases unmatched: 12. This CDR3 region has 16 residues. The CDR3 loop reads CASSKAASGGGDTQYF. CDR3 in DNA: TGTGCCAGTAGTAAGGCGGCTAGCGGAGGTGGAGATACGCAGTATTTT.

The V call is TRBV12-3 or TRBV12-4, the J call TRBJ2-7, with 8 nucleotides matching TRBD1. CDR3 length: 12 residues. V lost 7 bases and J lost 7; bases outside the gene matches: 6. Written as DNA, the CDR3 is TGTGCCAGCACCAAAGGGACAGGAGAGCAGTACTTC. It codes for CASTKGTGEQYF.

This clonotype has ten or more counts. The chain combines TRBV12-3 or TRBV12-4 with TRBJ2-7; 7 bases line up with TRBD1. The CDR3 has 13 amino acids. The J segment lost 3 bases and the V segment lost 8 bases, leaving 7 bases of the junction unmatched. Here the CDR3 reads CASLGAGGYEQYF. CDR3 nucleotides: TGTGCCAGCCTTGGGGCAGGGGGCTACGAGCAGTACTTC.

This rearrangement joins TRBV11-1 to TRBJ2-5; 9 bases match TRBD1. Germline-derived CDR1 and CDR2 are SGHAT and FQDESV (reference sequence). The CDR3 covers 18 residues. V shed 3 bases, J shed 1 base, and the junction held 12 bases outside the gene matches. The CDR3 here is CASSFPHRTGAFQETQYF. The CDR3 bases are TGTGCCAGCAGCTTCCCCCACCGGACAGGGGCTTTCCAAGAGACCCAGTACTTC.

This clonotype was counted a few times. The chain has TRBV7-6 and TRBJ2-3; D tentatively fits TRBD1 or TRBD2 (5 bases each). Germline assignment: CDR1 SGHVS and CDR2 FNYEAQ. CDR3 length: 16 amino acids. Deletions cut 1 base from V and 2 bases from J, with 13 bases between. CDR3 sequence reads: CASSLGAGSTTDTQYF. The CDR3 DNA sequence: TGTGCCAGCAGCTTAGGGGCAGGGAGCACCACAGATACGCAGTATTTT.

This chain uses TRBV18 with TRBJ2-5, with D tentatively TRBD1 (5 bases). The V gene's germline CDR1 is KGHSH and CDR2 LQKENI. V was cut by 2 bases and J by 1 base, with 14 bases left in between. The CDR3 loop spans 16 amino acids. The CDR3 loop is CASSPNRPILQETQYF. CDR3 sequence (DNA): TGTGCCAGCTCACCAAACAGGCCTATCCTCCAAGAGACCCAGTACTTC.